This TCR beta chain came from a study of shared clonotypes between healthy human individuals. V was pared by 6 bases and J by 12 bases, with 6 bases between. The CDR3 covers 8 residues. Germline V lookup: CDR1 DFQATT, CDR2 SNEGSKA (reference sequence). This clone was detected only a few times. Using immunoSEQ multiplex PCR, the repertoire was profiled, and TCRdb retains in-frame clones only, with some absent. The profile shows a few hundred thousand clones, about 96% of them singletons. The sample comprised naive CD4+ T cells sorted from blood. The subset: CD45RA+ positively selected. The chain employs TRBV20-1 and TRBJ2-1, with D unresolved. The TCR was taken from a woman aged 25 to 39 in good health. The CDR3 region is CSADGQFF. The CDR3 nucleotides read TGCAGTGCGGACGGGCAGTTCTTC.